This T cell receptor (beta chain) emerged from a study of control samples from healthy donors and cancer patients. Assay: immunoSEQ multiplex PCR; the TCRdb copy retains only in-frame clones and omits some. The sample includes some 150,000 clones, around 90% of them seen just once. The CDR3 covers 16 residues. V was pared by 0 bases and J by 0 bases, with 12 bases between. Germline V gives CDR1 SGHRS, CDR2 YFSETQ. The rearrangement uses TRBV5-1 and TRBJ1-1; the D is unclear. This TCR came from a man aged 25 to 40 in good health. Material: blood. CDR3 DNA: TGCGCCAGCAGCTTGGGTATCCGGGGATTGAACACTGAAGCTTTCTTT. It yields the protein CASSLGIRGLNTEAFF.